These 15 T cell receptor beta chains came from one sample sequenced in a study of CD8 T cells in ankylosing spondylitis (dated by TCRdb to the late 2010s). Library construction relied on 5' RACE. Sequencing used an Illumina MiSeq. TCRdb itself trimmed the public reads at Q25 with fastp, ran MiXCR and retained productive beta chains. Rows with one shared CDR3 protein collapse into an entry with the most common genes and DNA. Across this sample there are fewer than 25,000 distinct CDR3 sequences, with 10% to 15% seen only once. The biggest ten clones account for about 32% of the sample. The specimen was blood. These receptors all stem from a male donor with ankylosing spondylitis or in good health (not recorded which).

Many counts were recorded for this clonotype. The chain links TRBV7-6 to TRBJ2-3, with D unclear. Looked up from germline, CDR1 is SGHVS and CDR2 is FNYEAQ. CDR3 length: 15 amino acids. V was trimmed by 5 bases and J by 4 bases, leaving 16 bases between them. CDR3 bases: TGTGCCAGCAGCACGGGTCCAAACTCGGCAGATACGCAGTATTTT. Encoded protein: CASSTGPNSADTQYF. Full variable domain (remainder filled in from reference TRBV7-6 and TRBJ2-3): GAGVSQSPRYKVTKRGQDVALRCDPISGHVSLYWYRQALGQGPEFLTYFNYEAQQDKSGLPNDRFSAERPEGSISTLTIQRTEQRDSAMYRCASSTGPNSADTQYFGPGTRLTVL.

V gene TRBV5-1 combines with J gene TRBJ2-3; D not resolved. V dropped 1 base and J dropped 4 bases, with 10 bases sitting between them. The CDR3 extends over 14 amino acids. CDR1 and CDR2 (germline): SGHRS, YFSETQ. The CDR3 nucleotides are TGCGCCAGCAGCTTGTTTGCGTTTCCAGATACGCAGTATTTT. Its protein product is CASSLFAFPDTQYF.

In its sample, this clonotype was seen a few times. This sequence joins TRBV7-9 and TRBJ2-3; D uncertain. V dropped 8 bases and J dropped 4 bases, with 7 bases sitting between them. CDR1 and CDR2 from the germline V gene are SEHNR and FQNEAQ (reference sequence). The CDR3 runs to 11 residues. The CDR3 reads CASEEADTQYF. The CDR3 DNA reads TGTGCCAGCGAGGAAGCAGATACGCAGTATTTT.

This clonotype came up a few times. The chain employs TRBV29-1 and TRBJ2-1; 8 bases map to TRBD2. Germline lookup yields CDR1 SQVTM and CDR2 ANQGSEA. This CDR3 is 12 amino acids long. Unmatched junction bases numbered 3, after V lost 4 bases and J lost 7 bases. CDR3 DNA: TGCAGCGTTGCTTCTAGCGGGAATGAGCAGTTCTTC. Translated: CSVASSGNEQFF.

The J gene is TRBJ1-2, the V gene TRBV11-2; D may be TRBD1 (6 bases). This CDR3 comprises 14 residues. The germline CDR1 and CDR2 sequences are SGHAT and FQNNGV. The V end lost 3 bases, the J end lost 1 base, and 9 bases lay between the germline ends. CDR3 nucleotides: TGTGCCAGCAGCTTCAACAGGGATAACTATGGCTACACCTTC. It encodes CASSFNRDNYGYTF.

CDR3 sequence: CASRTGQGAPYEQYF. CDR3 coding DNA: TGTGCCAGCAGAACGGGACAGGGGGCTCCCTACGAGCAGTACTTC. The V call is TRBV12-3 or TRBV12-4, the J call TRBJ2-7; 12 bases are shared with TRBD1. The length of the CDR3 is 15 residues. J gave up 2 bases and V 6 bases, and 5 bases lay outside the gene matches.

This clonotype was seen many times. V usage is TRBV10-3 and J usage is TRBJ2-3; D perhaps matches TRBD2 (5 bases). Per germline, CDR1 ENHRY and CDR2 SYGVKD. V was trimmed by 0 bases and J by 3 bases, leaving 13 bases between them. CDR3 length: 16 residues. In DNA, the CDR3 is TGTGCCATCAGTGAGTCCAGCCCGGGAAGAACAGATACGCAGTATTTT. Translation: CAISESSPGRTDTQYF.

This clonotype appeared many times. V usage is TRBV29-1 and J usage is TRBJ2-7; TRBD1 matches 11 bases. The junction had 5 bases not matched to a gene; V was cut back by 3 bases and J by 1 base. This CDR3 comprises 15 residues. Germline V gives CDR1 SQVTM, CDR2 ANQGSEA. For the CDR3, the DNA is TGCAGCGTTGAGGTTGGGACAGGGGGTTCCTACGAGCAGTACTTC. Residues: CSVEVGTGGSYEQYF.

The V gene is TRBV28, the J gene TRBJ1-1; tentatively, D is TRBD1 (5 bases). Germline CDR1 reads MDHEN; CDR2 reads SYDVKM. The CDR3 length is 15 residues. The V gene lost 6 bases and the J gene lost 2 bases, with 16 bases spanning the gap. The CDR3 DNA follows: TGTGCCAGCAGAAAAATCGGGACGGGCAACACTGAAGCTTTCTTT. Amino acid sequence: CASRKIGTGNTEAFF.

This clonotype turned up a few times. The V call is TRBV4-3, the J call TRBJ2-3; D possibly matches TRBD1 or TRBD2 (5 bases each). The CDR3 runs to 13 residues. V lost 0 bases and J lost 6, with 7 bases in between. The germline gives CDR1 LGHNA, CDR2 YSLEER. This CDR3 is CASSQDWGDTQYF. In DNA, the CDR3 is TGCGCCAGCAGCCAAGATTGGGGGGATACGCAGTATTTT.

The chain couples TRBV4-3 to TRBJ2-7; TRBD2 matches 10 bases. There are 15 residues in the CDR3. CDR1 LGHNA and CDR2 YSLEER come from the germline V gene. V was pared by 0 bases and J by 6 bases, with 5 bases of the junction left unmatched. The CDR3 region has the DNA TGCGCCAGCAGCCAAGATATGGGACTAGCGTCCGAGCAGTACTTC. This sequence encodes CASSQDMGLASEQYF.

The V and J genes are TRBV27 and TRBJ1-3, with no clear D. CDR1 and CDR2 from the germline V gene are MNHEY and SMNVEV (reference sequence). CDR3 length: 13 amino acids. With 5 bases removed from V and 0 bases from J, the gap between germline ends came to 5 bases. The CDR3 spells CASSSLSGNTIYF. The CDR3 nucleotides read TGTGCCAGCAGTAGTCTCTCTGGAAACACCATATATTTT.

This clonotype came up many times. The chain is built from TRBV28 and TRBJ2-3; TRBD2 agrees at 8 bases. Germline CDR1 reads MDHEN; CDR2 reads SYDVKM. Unmatched junction bases numbered 13, after V lost 5 bases and J lost 0 bases. The CDR3 is 18 residues long. CDR3 nucleotide sequence: TGTGCCAGCAGTCCGGGCGCGGGGGGATCACCTAGCACAGATACGCAGTATTTT. Its translation is CASSPGAGGSPSTDTQYF.

This clonotype occurred many times. V and J are TRBV7-2 and TRBJ2-2, with D perhaps given as TRBD1 or TRBD2 (5 bases each). CDR3 length: 15 residues. Trimming took 5 bases from V and 6 from J, leaving 16 bases between them. Looked up from germline, CDR1 is SGHTA and CDR2 is FQGNSA. CDR3 amino acids: CASSLGRLGAGELFF. For the CDR3, the DNA is TGTGCCAGCAGCCTAGGAAGGTTGGGGGCCGGGGAGCTGTTTTTT.

This clonotype was found many times. This chain joins TRBV7-6 and TRBJ1-4; D is uncertain. Trimming cost V 5 bases and J 5 bases, with 15 bases left between them. The CDR3 consists of 15 residues. Per the germline V gene, CDR1 is SGHVS and CDR2 is FNYEAQ. CDR3 coding DNA: TGTGCCAGCAGCCCGCGGGGAGGTGGCAATGAAAAACTGTTTTTT. This codes for CASSPRGGGNEKLFF.